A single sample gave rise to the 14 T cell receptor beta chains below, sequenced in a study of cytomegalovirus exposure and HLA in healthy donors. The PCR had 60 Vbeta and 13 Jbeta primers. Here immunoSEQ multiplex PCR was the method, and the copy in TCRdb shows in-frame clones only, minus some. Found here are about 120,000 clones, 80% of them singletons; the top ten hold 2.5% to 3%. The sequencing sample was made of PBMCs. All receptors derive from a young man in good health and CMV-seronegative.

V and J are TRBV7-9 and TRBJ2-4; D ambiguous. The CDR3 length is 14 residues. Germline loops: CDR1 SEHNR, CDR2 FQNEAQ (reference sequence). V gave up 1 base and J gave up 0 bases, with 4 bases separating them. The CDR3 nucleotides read TGTGCCAGCAGCTTAGGACTAGCCAAAAACATTCAGTACTTC. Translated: CASSLGLAKNIQYF.

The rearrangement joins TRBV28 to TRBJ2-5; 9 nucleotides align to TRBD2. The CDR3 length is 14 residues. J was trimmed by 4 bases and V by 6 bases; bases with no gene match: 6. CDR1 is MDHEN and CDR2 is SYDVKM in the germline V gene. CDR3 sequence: CASRPGLARETQYF. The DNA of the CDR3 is TGTGCCAGCAGACCAGGACTAGCGCGAGAGACCCAGTACTTC.

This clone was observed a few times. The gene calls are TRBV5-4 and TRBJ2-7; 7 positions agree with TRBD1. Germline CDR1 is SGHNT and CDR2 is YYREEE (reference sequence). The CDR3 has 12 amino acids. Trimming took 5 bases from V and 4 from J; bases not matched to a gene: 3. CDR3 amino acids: CASSRQGYEQYF. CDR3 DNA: TGTGCCAGCAGTCGACAGGGATACGAGCAGTACTTC.

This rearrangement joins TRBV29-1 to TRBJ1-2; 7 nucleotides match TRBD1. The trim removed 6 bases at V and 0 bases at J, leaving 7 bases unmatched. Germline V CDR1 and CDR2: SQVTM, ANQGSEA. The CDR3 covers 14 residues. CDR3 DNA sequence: TGCAGCGTAGAAAAGGACAGGTCTAACTATGGCTACACCTTC. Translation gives CSVEKDRSNYGYTF.

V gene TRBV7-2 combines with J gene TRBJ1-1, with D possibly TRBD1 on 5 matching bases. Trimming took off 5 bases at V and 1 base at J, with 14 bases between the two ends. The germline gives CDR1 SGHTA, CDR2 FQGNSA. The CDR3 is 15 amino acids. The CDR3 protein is CASSGGGAGNTEAFF. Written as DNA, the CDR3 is TGTGCCAGCAGCGGGGGAGGGGCAGGGAACACTGAAGCTTTCTTT. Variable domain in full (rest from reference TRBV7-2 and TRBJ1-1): GAGVSQSPSNKVTEKGKDVELRCDPISGHTALYWYRQSLGQGLEFLIYFQGNSAPDKSGLPSDRFSAERTGGSVSTLTIQRTQQEDSAVYLCASSGGGAGNTEAFFGQGTRLTVV.

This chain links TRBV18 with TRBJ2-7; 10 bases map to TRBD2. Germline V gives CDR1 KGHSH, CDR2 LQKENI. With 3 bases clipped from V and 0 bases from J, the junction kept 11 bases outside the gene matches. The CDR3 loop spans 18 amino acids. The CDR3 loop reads CASSPAVAGTSASYEQYF. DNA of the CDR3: TGTGCCAGCTCACCCGCAGTCGCCGGGACTAGCGCCTCCTACGAGCAGTACTTC.

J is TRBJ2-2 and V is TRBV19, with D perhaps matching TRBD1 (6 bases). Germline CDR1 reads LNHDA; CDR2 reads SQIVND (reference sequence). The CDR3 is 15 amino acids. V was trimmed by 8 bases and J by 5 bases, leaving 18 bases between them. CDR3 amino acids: CASAGGATLTGELFF. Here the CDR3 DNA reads TGTGCCAGTGCTGGGGGCGCGACCTTGACCGGGGAGCTGTTTTTT.

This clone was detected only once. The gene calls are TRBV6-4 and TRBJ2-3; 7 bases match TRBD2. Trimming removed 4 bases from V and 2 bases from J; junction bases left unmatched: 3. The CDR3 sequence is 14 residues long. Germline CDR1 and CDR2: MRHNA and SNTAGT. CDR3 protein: CASSAAGVTDTQYF. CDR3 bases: TGTGCCAGCAGTGCGGCGGGGGTCACAGATACGCAGTATTTT.

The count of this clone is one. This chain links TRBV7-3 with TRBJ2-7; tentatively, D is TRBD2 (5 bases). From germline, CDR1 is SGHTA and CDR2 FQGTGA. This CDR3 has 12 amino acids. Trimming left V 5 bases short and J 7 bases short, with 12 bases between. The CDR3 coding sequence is TGTGCCAGCAGCCCAGACTCGGGAGAGCAGTACTTC. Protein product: CASSPDSGEQYF.

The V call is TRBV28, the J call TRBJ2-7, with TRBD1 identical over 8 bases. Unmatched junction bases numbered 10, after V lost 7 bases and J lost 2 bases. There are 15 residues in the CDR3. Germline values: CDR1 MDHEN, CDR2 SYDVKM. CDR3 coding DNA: TGTGCCAGCACCCCGACCGGGACAGGAGCCTACGAGCAGTACTTC. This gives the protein CASTPTGTGAYEQYF.

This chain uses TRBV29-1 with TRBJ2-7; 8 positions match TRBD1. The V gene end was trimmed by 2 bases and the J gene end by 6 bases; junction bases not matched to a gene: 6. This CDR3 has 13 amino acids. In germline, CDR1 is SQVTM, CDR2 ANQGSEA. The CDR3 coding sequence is TGCAGCGTTGAACGTCAGGGGGCTGGCGAGCAGTACTTC. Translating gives CSVERQGAGEQYF.

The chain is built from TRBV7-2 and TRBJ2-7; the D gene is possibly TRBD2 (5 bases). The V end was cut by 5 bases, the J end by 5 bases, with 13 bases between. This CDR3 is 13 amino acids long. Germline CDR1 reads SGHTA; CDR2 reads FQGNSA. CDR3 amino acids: CASSPEGSDEQYF. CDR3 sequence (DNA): TGTGCCAGCAGCCCAGAGGGTAGTGACGAGCAGTACTTC.

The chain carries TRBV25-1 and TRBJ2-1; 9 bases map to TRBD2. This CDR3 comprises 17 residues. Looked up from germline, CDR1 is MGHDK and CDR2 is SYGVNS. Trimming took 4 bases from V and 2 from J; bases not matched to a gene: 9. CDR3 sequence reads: CASSGYSGSGTYNEQFF. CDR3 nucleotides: TGTGCCAGCAGTGGTTATAGCGGGAGTGGAACCTACAATGAGCAGTTCTTC.

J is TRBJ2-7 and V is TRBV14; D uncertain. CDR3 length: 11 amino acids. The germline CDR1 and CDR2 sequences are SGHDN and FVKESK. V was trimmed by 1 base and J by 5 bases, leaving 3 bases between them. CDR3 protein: CASSQGHEQYF. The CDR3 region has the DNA TGTGCCAGCAGCCAAGGGCACGAGCAGTACTTC.